Shown below are 23 T cell receptor beta chains from a single sample sequenced in a study of post-analysis software for immune sequencing data. General study points: A handful of TRBV segments were significantly more frequent in patients than in controls. TRBV5-6, TRBV5-1 and TRBV20-1 were among these segments.

Unique molecular identifiers were carried by the TCR beta cDNA libraries. TCRdb called the PCR reads again in MiXCR, with one record for every CDR3 protein. The table records some 890,000 distinct CDR3 sequences, roughly 58% of them present only once. No antigens are known for them. Material: blood. Receptor source: a girl between 5 and 17 years old with multiple sclerosis.

The V gene is TRBV20-1, the J gene TRBJ2-1; a weak D match, TRBD2 (5 bases). The germline V and J ends were trimmed by 3 bases and 2 bases, with 14 bases remaining between them. The germline V gene encodes CDR1 DFQATT and CDR2 SNEGSKA (reference sequence). The CDR3 length is 15 residues. The DNA of the CDR3 is TGCAGTGCTAGCTTTGTCGGGGTGGCCTACAATGAGCAGTTCTTC. It codes for CSASFVGVAYNEQFF.

The V call is TRBV5-4, the J call TRBJ2-7, with D possibly being TRBD2 (5 bases). The DNA end lines up better with TRBJ2-5; the J call may be wrong. The CDR3 is made up of 14 amino acids. Germline CDR1 and CDR2: SGHNT and YYREEE (reference sequence). This CDR3 is CASSLAPGKETQYF. The CDR3 nucleotides are TGTGCCAGCAGCTTGGCCCCGGGAAAAGAGACCCAGTACTTC.

There are a few counts of this clonotype. The chain couples TRBV29-1 to TRBJ2-1; possible D gene TRBD1, 5 bases. The CDR3 covers 11 residues. Trimming left V 6 bases short and J 13 bases short, with 16 bases between. Germline CDR1 is SQVTM and CDR2 is ANQGSEA. The CDR3 sequence is CSVERQMGQFF. The CDR3 coding sequence is TGCAGCGTGGAGCGACAGATGGGACAGTTCTTC.

There are many counts of this clonotype. V and J are TRBV20-1 and TRBJ1-5; 7 bases fit TRBD1. The ends lost 0 bases at V and 2 bases at J; junction bases unmatched: 16. Germline V gene sequence: CDR1 DFQATT, CDR2 SNEGSKA (reference sequence). The CDR3 runs 19 residues. CDR3 region: CSARDGRDSGFYGNQPQHF. Here the CDR3 DNA reads TGCAGTGCTAGAGATGGACGGGACAGCGGCTTCTATGGCAATCAGCCCCAGCATTTT.

J is TRBJ1-6 and V is TRBV6-1; no clear D gene. CDR3 length equals 12 residues. Trimming pared 4 bases from V and 7 bases from J, leaving 5 bases between. Germline assignment: CDR1 MNHNS and CDR2 SASEGT. The chain's CDR3 is CASSAGNSPLHF. The CDR3 DNA reads TGTGCCAGCAGTGCCGGCAATTCACCCCTCCACTTT.

This clonotype came up once. The chain links TRBV5-1 to TRBJ2-1; no clear D. The CDR3 consists of 16 residues. Germline values: CDR1 SGHRS, CDR2 YFSETQ. With 3 bases removed from V and 6 bases from J, the gap between germline ends came to 19 bases. The CDR3 sequence is CASSWASDPISNEQFF. DNA of the CDR3: TGCGCCAGCAGCTGGGCATCAGATCCTATCTCCAATGAGCAGTTCTTC.

The rearrangement joins TRBV20-1 to TRBJ2-1, with D tentatively TRBD1 (5 bases). Germline lookup yields CDR1 DFQATT and CDR2 SNEGSKA (reference sequence). The V and J ends lost 6 bases and 10 bases respectively, with 16 bases between them. This CDR3 has 12 amino acids. The CDR3 DNA is TGCAGTGCCATTGGGGCGCGGAGAGAGCAGTTCTTC. Its translation is CSAIGARREQFF.

J is TRBJ2-3 and V is TRBV20-1; weak D call: TRBD2 (6 bases). CDR1 is DFQATT and CDR2 is SNEGSKA in the germline V gene (reference sequence). The V end was cut by 2 bases, the J end by 5 bases, with 14 bases between. The CDR3 loop spans 14 amino acids. CDR3 coding DNA: TGCAGTGCTAGACGCCCTAGCGTGGAAGATACGCAGTATTTT. Translated: CSARRPSVEDTQYF.

The rearrangement links TRBV29-1 to TRBJ2-7; no firm D call. The CDR3 runs 12 residues. CDR1 and CDR2 (germline): SQVTM, ANQGSEA. Deletions cut 5 bases from V and 7 bases from J, with 15 bases between. The DNA for the CDR3 is TGCAGCGTTACTTGGGCCACCCGGGAGCAGTACTTC. As protein: CSVTWATREQYF.

This clonotype was picked up one time. The chain is built from TRBV20-1 and TRBJ2-5; D perhaps matches TRBD1 (6 bases). The CDR3 loop spans 12 amino acids. Trimming removed 5 bases from V and 7 bases from J, with 14 bases in between. Germline V gene sequence: CDR1 DFQATT, CDR2 SNEGSKA (reference sequence). CDR3 amino acids: CSAYRDMGTQYF. The CDR3 DNA follows: TGCAGTGCTTACAGGGACATGGGGACCCAGTACTTC.

The CDR3 sequence is CASSPLPGPVTDTQYF. CDR3 DNA: TGTGCCAGCAGCCCCTTGCCGGGACCGGTCACAGATACGCAGTATTTT. The V call is TRBV12-3 or TRBV12-4, the J call TRBJ2-3, with D tentatively TRBD1 or TRBD2 (5 bases each). Trimming took 6 bases from V and 2 from J, leaving 18 bases between them. The CDR3 has 16 residues.

This clonotype was found a few times. The chain uses TRBV27 and TRBJ2-7; TRBD1 matches 8 bases. Trimming removed 3 bases from V and 3 bases from J; junction bases left unmatched: 7. The CDR3 extends over 15 amino acids. The germline V gene encodes CDR1 MNHEY and CDR2 SMNVEV (reference sequence). Here the CDR3 DNA reads TGTGCCAGCAGTTTCCGCTGGACAGGGAACTACGAGCAGTACTTC. Encoded protein: CASSFRWTGNYEQYF.

On this clonotype itself: One end of the junction varies from germline; a read error may be responsible. This rearrangement joins TRBV5-1 to TRBJ2-1; the D is unclear. The CDR3 runs 15 residues. Germline V gives CDR1 SGHRS, CDR2 YFSETQ. CDR3 bases: TGCGCCAGCAGCCCCGGTGAAGACTCCTACAATGGGCAGTTCTTC. Encoded protein: CASSPGEDSYNGQFF.

The rearrangement joins TRBV20-1 to TRBJ2-7; TRBD2 matches at 15 bases. Per the germline V gene, CDR1 is DFQATT and CDR2 is SNEGSKA (reference sequence). There are 17 residues in the CDR3. After removal of 3 bases from V and 6 bases from J, the junction contained 12 bases not matched to a gene. The CDR3 spells CSARGLAGGPTNCEQYF. DNA of the CDR3: TGCAGTGCTAGGGGACTAGCGGGAGGACCTACAAACTGCGAGCAGTACTTC.

As regards this clonotype: One junction end disagrees with the germline gene, perhaps due to a read error. The V call is TRBV7-9, the J call TRBJ2-6; maybe TRBD1 (6 bases). The CDR3 runs to 14 residues. The V gene's germline CDR1 is SEHNR and CDR2 FQNEAQ (reference sequence). The CDR3 bases are TGTGCCAGCAGCTCATCGGCAGGGGCCAACGTCCGGACTTTC. Residues: CASSSSAGANVRTF.

This clonotype turned up a few times. The V call is TRBV29-1, the J call TRBJ2-1; 15 positions match TRBD2. V was clipped by 7 bases and J by 8 bases; unmatched bases: 9. The CDR3 covers 15 residues. In germline, CDR1 is SQVTM, CDR2 ANQGSEA. DNA for the CDR3: TGCAGCGCTATCCCGGGACTAGCGGGAGGCGATGAGCAGTTCTTC. It yields the protein CSAIPGLAGGDEQFF.

The V gene is TRBV6-5, the J gene TRBJ2-5; TRBD1 agrees at 10 bases. The CDR3 spans 15 residues. In germline, CDR1 is MNHEY, CDR2 SVGAGI. Trimming took 6 bases from V and 2 from J; bases not matched to a gene: 6. This CDR3 is CASSQDRGWQETQYF. The CDR3 region has the DNA TGTGCCAGCAGCCAGGACAGGGGGTGGCAAGAGACCCAGTACTTC.

This clonotype turned up a few times. Here the CDR3 DNA reads TGTGCTAGTGGCACGGGGGGGCTCCAAGAGACCCAGTACTTC. This sequence encodes CASGTGGLQETQYF. The V call is TRBV12-5, the J call TRBJ2-5; TRBD2 agrees at 8 bases. This CDR3 contains 14 residues. In germline, CDR1 is LGHNT, CDR2 FRNRAP. The V gene end was trimmed by 6 bases and the J gene end by 1 base; junction bases not matched to a gene: 4.

The chain employs TRBV7-9 and TRBJ2-5, with D possibly being TRBD2 (6 bases). This CDR3 contains 17 residues. Trimming removed 0 bases at V and 7 bases at J, with 21 bases between. The germline CDR1 and CDR2 sequences are SEHNR and FQNEAQ (reference sequence). The CDR3 region is CASSLAPGRSDGGTQYF. CDR3 coding DNA: TGTGCCAGCAGCTTAGCGCCGGGGAGGAGCGACGGAGGGACCCAGTACTTC. Using reference TRBV7-9 and TRBJ2-5 for the parts outside the CDR3, the full variable domain is DTGVSQNPRHKITKRGQNVTFRCDPISEHNRLYWYRQTLGQGPEFLTYFQNEAQLEKSRLLSDRFSAERPKGSFSTLEIQRTEQGDSAMYLCASSLAPGRSDGGTQYFGPGTRLLVL.

The rearrangement joins TRBV7-3 to TRBJ2-3, with a possible D match to TRBD1 (5 bases). V gave up 2 bases and J gave up 2 bases, with 11 bases separating them. Germline CDR1 is SGHTA and CDR2 is FQGTGA. This CDR3 is 15 amino acids long. The CDR3 DNA sequence: TGTGCCAGCAGCTTAGTTGGGGCTGTCACAGATACGCAGTATTTT. It is translated as CASSLVGAVTDTQYF.

Concerning this clonotype: The junction departs from the called germline gene at one end, perhaps through a read error. This rearrangement joins TRBV7-3 to TRBJ2-1; no clear D gene. CDR1 and CDR2 (germline): SGHTA, FQGTGA. There are 14 residues in the CDR3. CDR3 in amino acids: CANSPGLEAYEQFF. CDR3 nucleotide sequence: TGTGCCAACAGCCCCGGCCTAGAGGCTTATGAGCAGTTCTTC.

This clonotype came up once. The chain uses TRBV7-3 and TRBJ2-1, with D possibly being TRBD1 or TRBD2 (5 bases each). Per germline, CDR1 SGHTA and CDR2 FQGTGA. The CDR3 is 12 amino acids. Trimming shortened V by 5 bases and J by 6 bases, and 8 bases separated the two germline ends. The CDR3 sequence: CASSMGPNEQFF. The CDR3, as DNA: TGTGCCAGCAGCATGGGACCCAATGAGCAGTTCTTC.

V and J are TRBV24-1 and TRBJ2-1; 11 bases are a match to TRBD2. Per the germline V gene, CDR1 is KGHDR and CDR2 is SFDVKD. V was pared by 3 bases and J by 5 bases, with 5 bases of the junction left unmatched. The CDR3 consists of 16 residues. The CDR3 reads CATSDAGTSGNNEQFF. DNA of the CDR3: TGTGCCACCAGTGATGCCGGGACTAGCGGAAACAATGAGCAGTTCTTC.